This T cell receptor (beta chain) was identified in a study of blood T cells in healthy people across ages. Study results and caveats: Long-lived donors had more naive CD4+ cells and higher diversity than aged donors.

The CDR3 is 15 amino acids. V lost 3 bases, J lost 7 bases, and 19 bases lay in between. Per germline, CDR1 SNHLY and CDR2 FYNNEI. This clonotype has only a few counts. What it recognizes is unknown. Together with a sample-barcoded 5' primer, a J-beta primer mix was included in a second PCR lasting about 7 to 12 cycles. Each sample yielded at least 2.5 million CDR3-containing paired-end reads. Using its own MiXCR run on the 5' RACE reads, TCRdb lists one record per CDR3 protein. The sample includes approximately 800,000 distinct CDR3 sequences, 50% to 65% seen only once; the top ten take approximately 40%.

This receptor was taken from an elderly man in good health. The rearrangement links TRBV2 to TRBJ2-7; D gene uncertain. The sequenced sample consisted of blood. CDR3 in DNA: TGTGCCAGCAGTGAGCGTGCTAACGGTTACAATGAGCAGTACTTC. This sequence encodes CASSERANGYNEQYF. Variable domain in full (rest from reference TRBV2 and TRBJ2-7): EPEVTQTPSHQVTQMGQEVILRCVPISNHLYFYWYRQILGQKVEFLVSFYNNEISEKSEIFDDQFSVERPDGSNFTLKIRSTKLEDSAMYFCASSERANGYNEQYFGPGTRLTVT.